Listed below are T cell receptor beta chains from one sample, sequenced in a study of OX40 agonist ivuxolimab in advanced cancers. Profiled with immunoSEQ multiplex PCR; TCRdb holds only in-frame clones, not every one. The sample holds roughly 93,000 clones, 91% seen once. Source: CD4+ or CD8+ T cells sorted from blood, taken in a trial of the OX40 agonist ivuxolimab. Receptors were obtained from an adult with an advanced solid tumor such as melanoma, head and neck, liver or kidney cancer. Each CDR3 is given with its conserved first and last residue. A D gene is named only where the DNA matches it firmly. Clone size is given for some rows only: seen once, a few or many times, or a class if the clone is expanded.

>TRBV5-4|TRBJ2-2|TRBD2|few
CASSLGGRGDTGELFF
TGTGCCAGCAGCTTGGGCGGGAGGGGTGACACCGGGGAGCTGTTTTTT
>TRBV28|TRBJ1-2|TRBD1|once
CASSLSGGGYGYTF
TGTGCCAGCAGTCTCTCAGGGGGGGGCTATGGCTACACCTTC
>TRBV9|TRBJ1-1|TRBD1|NA
CASSGQGANTEAFF
TGTGCCAGCAGCGGTCAGGGGGCTAACACTGAAGCTTTCTTT
>TRBV5-1|TRBJ1-4|TRBD1|NA
CASSSQGAREKLFF
TGCGCCAGCAGCTCACAGGGGGCGCGTGAAAAACTGTTTTTT
>TRBV28|TRBJ1-2|TRBD1|NA
CASSLGQGGLYGYTF
TGTGCCAGCAGTTTAGGACAGGGGGGGCTCTATGGCTACACCTTC
>TRBV7-9|TRBJ2-7|NA|NA
CASPYTLVSEQYF
TGTGCCAGCCCGTACACCCTAGTATCCGAGCAGTACTTC
>TRBV10-3|TRBJ2-2|NA|NA
CAISEDRNTGELFF
TGTGCCATCAGTGAGGACAGGAACACCGGGGAGCTGTTTTTT
>TRBV28|TRBJ1-4|NA|NA
CASRGRGGGEKLFF
TGTGCCAGCAGGGGACGGGGTGGCGGTGAAAAACTGTTTTTT
>TRBV5-1|TRBJ2-7|TRBD2|NA
CASSLARTSGHSYEQYF
TGCGCCAGCAGCTTGGCAAGGACTAGCGGGCACTCCTACGAGCAGTACTTC
>TRBV14|TRBJ2-5|TRBD2|NA
CASSQQLAGGQETQYF
TGTGCCAGCAGCCAACAATTAGCGGGAGGGCAAGAGACCCAGTACTTC
>TRBV5-5|TRBJ1-1|NA|NA
CASSLGGLEGKNTEAFF
TGTGCCAGCAGCTTGGGGGGCTTGGAGGGAAAGAACACTGAAGCTTTCTTT
>TRBV30|TRBJ1-3|NA|NA
CAWSVAGDTIYF
TGTGCCTGGAGTGTAGCCGGGGACACCATATATTTT
>TRBV6-6|TRBJ1-2|TRBD1|NA
CASRQGANYGYTF
TGTGCCAGCAGACAGGGGGCGAACTATGGCTACACCTTC
>TRBV28|TRBJ2-5|TRBD2|once
CASSPSGRMETQYF
TGTGCCAGCAGCCCTAGCGGGAGGATGGAGACCCAGTACTTC
>TRBV11-3|TRBJ2-1|TRBD2|few
CASSGGVAYNEQFF
TGTGCCAGCAGCGGGGGGGTAGCCTACAATGAGCAGTTCTTC
>TRBV5-1|TRBJ2-7|NA|NA
CASSKDNSYEQYF
TGCGCCAGCAGCAAGGACAACTCCTACGAGCAGTACTTC
>TRBV5-5|TRBJ1-3|NA|few
CASSFTQGITGNTIYF
TGTGCCAGCAGCTTTACTCAGGGTATAACTGGAAACACCATATATTTT
>TRBV4-3|TRBJ1-1|NA|NA
CASSAAERTEAFF
TGCGCCAGCAGCGCCGCGGAGAGGACTGAAGCTTTCTTT
>TRBV19|TRBJ2-7|TRBD1|NA
CARNPGQGHEQYF
TGTGCCAGAAACCCGGGACAGGGCCACGAGCAGTACTTC
>TRBV19|TRBJ1-5|NA|NA
CASSIASNQPQHF
TGTGCCAGTAGTATTGCTAGCAATCAGCCCCAGCATTTT
>TRBV10-1|TRBJ2-1|NA|NA
CASSESLAGEQFF
TGCGCCAGCAGTGAGTCACTAGCCGGTGAGCAGTTCTTC
>TRBV10-3|TRBJ1-2|NA|NA
CAIRGELDNYGYTF
TGTGCCATCAGAGGGGAACTCGACAACTATGGCTACACCTTC
>TRBV28|TRBJ1-2|NA|NA
CASSLLADYGYTF
TGTGCCAGCAGTTTATTGGCAGACTATGGCTACACCTTC
>TRBV7-3|TRBJ2-7|NA|NA
CASSLTCSYEQYF
TGTGCCAGCAGCTTAACGTGCAGCTACGAGCAGTACTTC
>TRBV18|TRBJ2-7|TRBD2|NA
CASSPPGGTSGYEQYF
TGTGCCAGCTCACCACCGGGCGGGACTAGCGGGTACGAGCAGTACTTC
>TRBV7-2|TRBJ1-5|NA|NA
CASSLKGGWDQPQHF
TGTGCCAGCAGCTTGAAGGGTGGGTGGGATCAGCCCCAGCATTTT
>TRBV14|TRBJ1-1|NA|NA
CASSQLGTWKAFF
TGTGCCAGCAGTCAACTAGGGACCTGGAAAGCTTTCTTT
>TRBV7-2|TRBJ2-1|TRBD2|NA
CASSWTSGSYNEQFF
TGTGCCAGCAGCTGGACTAGCGGGAGCTACAATGAGCAGTTCTTC
>TRBV10-1|TRBJ2-1|NA|NA
CASSESLLDEQFF
TGCGCCAGCAGTGAGTCGTTGCTGGATGAGCAGTTCTTC
>TRBV28|TRBJ1-2|NA|once
CASSLAASNYGYTF
TGTGCCAGCAGTTTAGCAGCCTCAAACTATGGCTACACCTTC
>TRBV2|TRBJ2-7|NA|NA
CASSPPSTPYEQYF
TGTGCCAGCAGCCCCCCGTCCACCCCCTACGAGCAGTACTTC
>TRBV7-2|TRBJ2-5|NA|NA
CASSTLRQETQYF
TGTGCCAGCAGCACGCTCAGACAAGAGACCCAGTACTTC
>TRBV7-9|TRBJ1-2|TRBD1|few
CASSGQGGLAYGYTF
TGTGCCAGCAGCGGACAGGGGGGGCTGGCCTATGGCTACACCTTC
>TRBV19|TRBJ2-7|TRBD1|NA
CASSHPGQGGDEQYF
TGTGCCAGTAGTCACCCGGGACAGGGGGGTGACGAGCAGTACTTC
>TRBV19|TRBJ1-4|NA|NA
CASSISRANEKLFF
TGTGCCAGTAGTATTTCCAGGGCTAATGAAAAACTGTTTTTT
>TRBV5-6|TRBJ1-2|TRBD1|NA
CASSFRDRGSGYTF
TGTGCCAGCAGCTTCCGGGACAGGGGTAGTGGCTACACCTTC
>TRBV7-2|TRBJ2-5|TRBD2|NA
CASSFTSGGLKAQYF
TGTGCCAGCAGCTTTACTAGCGGGGGCCTCAAGGCCCAGTACTTC
>TRBV4-1|TRBJ2-2|NA|NA
CASSRVAYTGELFF
TGCGCCAGCAGCCGGGTAGCTTACACCGGGGAGCTGTTTTTT
>TRBV29-1|TRBJ2-7|NA|NA
CSVVLGVRLYEQYF
TGCAGCGTTGTTCTCGGGGTGCGGTTATACGAGCAGTACTTC
>TRBV28|TRBJ2-7|TRBD2|few
CASSLVGTSEYEQYF
TGTGCCAGCAGTTTGGTCGGGACTAGCGAATACGAGCAGTACTTC
>TRBV19|TRBJ2-3|TRBD2|NA
CASSSGGPRDTQYF
TGTGCCAGCTCGAGCGGGGGGCCAAGAGATACGCAGTATTTT
>TRBV28|TRBJ1-1|NA|NA
CASSLTAGFGMGMNTEAFF
TGTGCCAGCAGTTTAACCGCAGGGTTTGGGATGGGAATGAACACTGAAGCTTTCTTT
>TRBV29-1|TRBJ2-3|TRBD2|NA
CSARREGTDTQYF
TGCAGCGCCCGGCGGGAGGGCACAGATACGCAGTATTTT
>TRBV7-2|TRBJ1-1|NA|NA
CASTQSAITGSTEAFF
TGTGCCAGCACACAAAGCGCCATCACTGGGAGCACTGAAGCTTTCTTT
>TRBV5-5|TRBJ1-2|NA|NA
CASSLRLDFFSGGYTF
TGTGCCAGCAGCTTGAGGCTGGACTTCTTCTCGGGGGGCTACACCTTC
>TRBV28|TRBJ2-6|NA|NA
CASVGHAPRVSGANVLTF
TGTGCCAGCGTCGGGCACGCCCCGCGAGTGTCTGGGGCCAACGTCCTGACTTTC
>TRBV18|TRBJ2-4|NA|once
CASSESTVGKNIQYF
TGTGCCAGCTCAGAGTCTACGGTGGGCAAAAACATTCAGTACTTC
>TRBV28|TRBJ2-1|TRBD1|NA
CASSYGQVHNEQFF
TGTGCCAGCAGCTACGGACAGGTTCACAATGAGCAGTTCTTC
>TRBV6-4|TRBJ2-1|TRBD2|NA
CASSASGRDDEQFF
TGTGCCAGCAGTGCTAGCGGGAGAGATGATGAGCAGTTCTTC
>TRBV19|TRBJ2-6|NA|NA
CASSRTTGSGANVLTF
TGTGCCAGTAGTAGAACGACAGGCTCTGGGGCCAACGTCCTGACTTTC
>TRBV5-8|TRBJ1-2|NA|NA
CASSGGRDNGYTF
TGTGCCAGCAGCGGCGGACGGGATAATGGCTACACCTTC
>TRBV5-6|TRBJ2-7|NA|NA
CASSLASYEQYF
TGTGCCAGCAGCTTGGCATCCTACGAGCAGTACTTC
>TRBV11-3|TRBJ2-1|TRBD2|NA
CASSRTSGYNEQFF
TGTGCCAGCAGCCGGACTAGCGGGTACAATGAGCAGTTCTTC
>TRBV5-1|TRBJ2-1|TRBD2|NA
CASSAGLAGGDEQFF
TGCGCCAGCAGTGCGGGACTAGCGGGAGGTGATGAGCAGTTCTTC
>TRBV5-1|TRBJ2-2|NA|once
CASSFGQRANTGELFF
TGCGCCAGCAGCTTTGGACAGCGGGCGAACACCGGGGAGCTGTTTTTT